Here is one T cell receptor beta chain with its context. Antigen: not known. Noted treatment: oral pan-JAK inhibitor, 5-10 mg twice daily. Sampling of alopecia areata patients yielded lesional scalp punch biopsies as well as peripheral blood. There are 15 residues in the CDR3. Deletions cut 0 bases from V and 9 bases from J, with 13 bases between. CDR1 is SGHRS and CDR2 is YFSETQ in the germline V gene. This entry belongs to a study of CD8+ T cells in alopecia areata. Findings of the study overall: Scalp clonality, together with expanded CD8+ clones among the top 100, fell significantly with tofacitinib.

It was cDNA, reverse transcribed from extracted RNA, that served as the sequencing template. Here immunoSEQ multiplex PCR was the method, and the copy in TCRdb shows in-frame clones only, minus some. The repertoire holds around 120,000 clones, with 53% as singletons. The V call is TRBV5-1, the J call TRBJ1-6; tentatively, D is TRBD1 (5 bases). This TCR derives from a human donor with alopecia areata. Sample: CD4+ T cells sorted from blood, taken at week 4, from a patient treated with tofacitinib. CDR3 loop: CASSLDQGMGSPLHF. CDR3 coding DNA: TGCGCCAGCAGCTTGGACCAGGGTATGGGTTCACCCCTCCACTTT.